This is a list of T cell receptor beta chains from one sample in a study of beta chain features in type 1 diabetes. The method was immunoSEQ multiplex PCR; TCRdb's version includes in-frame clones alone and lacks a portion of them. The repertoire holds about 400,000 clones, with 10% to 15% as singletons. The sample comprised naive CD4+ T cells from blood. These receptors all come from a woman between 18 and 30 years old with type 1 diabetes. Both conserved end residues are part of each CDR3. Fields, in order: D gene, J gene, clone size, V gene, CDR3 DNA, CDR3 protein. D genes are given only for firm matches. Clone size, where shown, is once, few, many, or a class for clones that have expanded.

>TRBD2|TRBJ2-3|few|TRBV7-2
TGTGCCAGCAGCCTTAACCCCGGGACTAGCGGTATCACAGATACGCAGTATTTT
CASSLNPGTSGITDTQYF
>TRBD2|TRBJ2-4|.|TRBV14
TGTGCCAGCAGCCAAGGACTAGCGGGGCAGTACTTC
CASSQGLAGQYF
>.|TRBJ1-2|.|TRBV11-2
TGTGCCAGCAGCAGCATCCGAAGGGAGTCCAGCTATGGCTACACCTTC
CASSSIRRESSYGYTF
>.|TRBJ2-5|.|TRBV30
TGTGCCTGGAGTAGGCTAGCGCCTGCCCAAGAGACCCAGTACTTC
CAWSRLAPAQETQYF
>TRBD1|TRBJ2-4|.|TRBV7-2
TGTGCCAGCAGCGGCTATCCGGGACAGGGGGGTACCATTCAGTACTTC
CASSGYPGQGGTIQYF
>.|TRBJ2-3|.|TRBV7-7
TGTGCTAGCAGCCCCGGGGAAATGGATACGCAGTATTTT
CASSPGEMDTQYF
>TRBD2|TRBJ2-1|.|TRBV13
TGTGCCAGCTGGGGGACTAGCGGGAACAATGAGCAGTTCTTC
CASWGTSGNNEQFF
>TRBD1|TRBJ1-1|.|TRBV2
TGTGCCAGCAGCAGGGGGACGGACACTGAAGCTTTCTTT
CASSRGTDTEAFF
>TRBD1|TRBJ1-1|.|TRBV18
TGTGCCAGCTCCGCATGGGGACAGGGGATGAACACTGAAGCTTTCTTT
CASSAWGQGMNTEAFF
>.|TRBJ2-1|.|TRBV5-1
TGCGCCAGCAGCTCGGACACGCGCTCCTACAATGAGCAGTTCTTC
CASSSDTRSYNEQFF
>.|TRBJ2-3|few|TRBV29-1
TGCAGCACCCCGACGAAGGGGGCAGATACGCAGTATTTT
CSTPTKGADTQYF
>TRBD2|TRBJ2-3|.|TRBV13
TGTGCCAGCAGCCGAATTTTAGCGGGGGGATCCACAGATACGCAGTATTTT
CASSRILAGGSTDTQYF
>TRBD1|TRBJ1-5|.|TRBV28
TGTGCCAGCAGGGGGGACAGGGGAACGGGAGACAATCAGCCCCAGCATTTT
CASRGDRGTGDNQPQHF
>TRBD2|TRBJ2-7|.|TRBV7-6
TGTGCCAGCAGCTTCGCGGGAGGTAACGAGCAGTACTTC
CASSFAGGNEQYF
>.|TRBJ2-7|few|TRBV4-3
TGCGCCAGCAGCCAAGGACCCAGGGGCTACGAGCAGTACTTC
CASSQGPRGYEQYF
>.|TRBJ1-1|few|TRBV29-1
TGCAGCGTTGAAAATCAGGGAACTAACACTGAAGCTTTCTTT
CSVENQGTNTEAFF
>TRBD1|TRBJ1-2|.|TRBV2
TGTGCCAGCAGACCCTATGGACAGGGGCGGTATGGCTACACCTTC
CASRPYGQGRYGYTF
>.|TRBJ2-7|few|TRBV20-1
TGCAGTGCTAGGTCCGGTAACGAGCAGTACTTC
CSARSGNEQYF
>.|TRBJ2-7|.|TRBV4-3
TGCGCCAGCAGCCAGGGACAAACCGTAATATACGAGCAGTACTTC
CASSQGQTVIYEQYF
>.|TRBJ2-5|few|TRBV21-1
TGTGCCAGCAGCAAGCGGACGGGAGGACAAGAGACCCAGTACTTC
CASSKRTGGQETQYF
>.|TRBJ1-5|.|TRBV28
TGTGCCAGCAGTTCCTCTACCGGGGGGCTGAGCAATCAGCCCCAGCATTTT
CASSSSTGGLSNQPQHF
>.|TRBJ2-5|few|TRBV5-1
TGCGCCAGCAGCTCGACCGCCTCCCGACTGGGAGAGACCCAGTACTTC
CASSSTASRLGETQYF
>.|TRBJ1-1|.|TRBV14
TGTGCCAGCAGCCAATATTTCCCGGGAGAAGCTTTCTTT
CASSQYFPGEAFF
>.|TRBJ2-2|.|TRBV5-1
TGCGCCAGCAGCTTGTTCGCAGGGGACACCGGGGAGCTGTTTTTT
CASSLFAGDTGELFF
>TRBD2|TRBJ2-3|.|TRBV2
TGTGCCAGCAGTTCCGGGACTAGCGGGGGGACAGATACGCAGTATTTT
CASSSGTSGGTDTQYF
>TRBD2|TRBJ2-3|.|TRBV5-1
TGCGCCAGCAGCTTGGGAGTTGTAGCGGGATCCACAGATACGCAGTATTTT
CASSLGVVAGSTDTQYF
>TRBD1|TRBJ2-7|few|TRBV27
TGTGCCAGCAGTCTCGACAGGGGAGCCTACGAGCAGTACTTC
CASSLDRGAYEQYF
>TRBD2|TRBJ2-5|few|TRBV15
TGTGCCACCAGCAGAACTAAGTTGGGGGGGGAACAAGAGACCCAGTACTTC
CATSRTKLGGEQETQYF
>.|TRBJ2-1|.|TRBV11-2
TGTGCCAGCAGCTCCACCAGATACTACAATGAGCAGTTCTTC
CASSSTRYYNEQFF
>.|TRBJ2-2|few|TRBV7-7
TGTGCTAGCAGCTTAGTTCGCGCGGAGAACACCGGGGAGCTGTTTTTT
CASSLVRAENTGELFF
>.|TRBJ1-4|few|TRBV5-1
TGCGCCAGCAGCCCTACAGGGATTAATGAAAAACTGTTTTTT
CASSPTGINEKLFF
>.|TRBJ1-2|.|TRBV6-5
TGTGCCAGCCGGGTACTCCCGGGTGGCTACACCTTC
CASRVLPGGYTF
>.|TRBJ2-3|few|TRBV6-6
TGTGCCACATCGTCGGGGGTTACGCAGTATTTT
CATSSGVTQYF
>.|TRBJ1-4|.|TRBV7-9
TGTGCCAGCAGCTTCCCAGGGAGGAATGAAAAACTGTTTTTT
CASSFPGRNEKLFF
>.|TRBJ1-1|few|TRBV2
TGTGCCAGCAGGTCGGAGGTGAACACTGAAGCTTTCTTT
CASRSEVNTEAFF
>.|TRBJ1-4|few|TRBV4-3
TGCGCCAGCAGCCAAGATCTCACAGCTAATGAAAAACTGTTTTTT
CASSQDLTANEKLFF
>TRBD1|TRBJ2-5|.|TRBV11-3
TGTGCCAGCAGCTCGGGACAGATCCAAGAGACCCAGTACTTC
CASSSGQIQETQYF
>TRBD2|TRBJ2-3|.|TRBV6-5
TGTGCCAGCAGTTCTAGCGGAGATACGCAGTATTTT
CASSSSGDTQYF
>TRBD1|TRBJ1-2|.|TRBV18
TGTGCCAGCTCACAAGCGACAGGGAACACTAACTATGGCTACACCTTC
CASSQATGNTNYGYTF
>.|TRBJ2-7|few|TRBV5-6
TGTGCCAGCAGCCGGACATCCTACGAGCAGTACTTC
CASSRTSYEQYF
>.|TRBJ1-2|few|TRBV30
TGTGCCTGGAGTCCCGAGGGCAACTATGGCTACACCTTC
CAWSPEGNYGYTF
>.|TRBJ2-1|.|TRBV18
TGTGCCAGCTCACCACCCACAGGGACGAGCTCCTACAATGAGCAGTTCTTC
CASSPPTGTSSYNEQFF
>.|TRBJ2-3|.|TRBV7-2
TGTGCCAGCAGTCTGGACGGGGACACCCGCACAGATACGCAGTATTTT
CASSLDGDTRTDTQYF
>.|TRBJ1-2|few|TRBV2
TGTGCCAGCAGGCGGGGTGTCGGTTGGGGCTACACCTTC
CASRRGVGWGYTF
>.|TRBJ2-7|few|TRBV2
TGTGCCAGCAGGGAGTCTGTGCGGCAGTACTTC
CASRESVRQYF
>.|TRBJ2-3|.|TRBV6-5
TGTGCCAGCAGTAACACAGGGAACACAGATACGCAGTATTTT
CASSNTGNTDTQYF
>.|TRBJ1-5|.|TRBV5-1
TGCGCCAGCAGCTTGCGGGGTGAGGCTCAGCCCCAGCATTTT
CASSLRGEAQPQHF
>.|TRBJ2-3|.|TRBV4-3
TGCGCCAGCAGCCAAGATAAAGGACAGCGAAGCACAGATACGCAGTATTTT
CASSQDKGQRSTDTQYF
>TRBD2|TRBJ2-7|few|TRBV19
TGTGCCAGTAGTATAGCTTCTAGCGGGAGTATCTACGAGCAGTACTTC
CASSIASSGSIYEQYF
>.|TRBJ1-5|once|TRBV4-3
TGCGCCAGCAGCCAAGACAGGGATAGTGGCAATCAGCCCCAGCATTTT
CASSQDRDSGNQPQHF
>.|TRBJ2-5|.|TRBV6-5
TGTGCCAGCACTAGGGGAGAGACCCAGTACTTC
CASTRGETQYF
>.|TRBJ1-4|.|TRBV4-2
TGTGCCAGCAGCCAGGACCGAAGGACAATCGGAGAAAAACTGTTTTTT
CASSQDRRTIGEKLFF
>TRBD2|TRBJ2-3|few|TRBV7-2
TGTGCCACCAAGGCGGGAGGAGTAGCGGGTACGCAGTATTTT
CATKAGGVAGTQYF
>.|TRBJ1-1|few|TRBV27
TGTGCCAGCAGTTTGACAGCGTTGACTGAAGCTTTCTTT
CASSLTALTEAFF
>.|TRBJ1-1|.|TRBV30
TGTGCTTCTAAACGAAACAGGGACACTGAAGCTTTCTTT
CASKRNRDTEAFF
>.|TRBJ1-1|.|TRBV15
TGTGCCACCAGCAGAGATGGGAGGAACACTGAAGCTTTCTTT
CATSRDGRNTEAFF
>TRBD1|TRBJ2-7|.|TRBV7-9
TGTGCCGGCGACGGGGACAGTTACGAGCAGTACTTC
CAGDGDSYEQYF